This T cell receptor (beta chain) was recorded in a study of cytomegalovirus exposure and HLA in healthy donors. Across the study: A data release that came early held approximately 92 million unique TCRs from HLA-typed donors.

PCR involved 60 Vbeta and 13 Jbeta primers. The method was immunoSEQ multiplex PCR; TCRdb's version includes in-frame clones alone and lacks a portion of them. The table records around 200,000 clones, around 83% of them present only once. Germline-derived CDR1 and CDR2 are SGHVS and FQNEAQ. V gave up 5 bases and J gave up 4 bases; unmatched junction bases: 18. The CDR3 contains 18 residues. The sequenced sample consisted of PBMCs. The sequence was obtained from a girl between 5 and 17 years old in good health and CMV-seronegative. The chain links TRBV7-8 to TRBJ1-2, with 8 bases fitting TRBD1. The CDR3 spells CASSPAGQGILGVYGYTF. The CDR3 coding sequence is TGTGCCAGCAGCCCCGCTGGACAGGGTATCTTAGGAGTCTATGGCTACACCTTC. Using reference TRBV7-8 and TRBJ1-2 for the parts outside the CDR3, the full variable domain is GAGVSQSPRYKVAKRGQDVALRCDPISGHVSLFWYQQALGQGPEFLTYFQNEAQLDKSGLPSDRFFAERPEGSVSTLKIQRTQQEDSAVYLCASSPAGQGILGVYGYTFGSGTRLTVV.